Reported below is one T cell receptor (beta chain). The antigen remains unidentified. These data originate in a study of blood T cells in healthy people across ages. The V gene's germline CDR1 is MNHEY and CDR2 SVGAGI. V lost 3 bases and J 3 bases, leaving 9 bases between the germline ends. The length of the CDR3 is 15 residues. A second PCR, run for about 6 to 12 cycles, used a sample-barcoded 5' primer plus a J-beta primer mix. A 12-random-nucleotide template-switch adaptor tagged each cDNA molecule. Each CDR3 protein is one row after TCRdb ran MiXCR on the 5' RACE reads. The profile shows hundreds of thousands of distinct CDR3 sequences, 44% of them singletons. Whole-study results and caveats: Among long-lived donors, naive CD4+ cells were more numerous and diversity higher than in aged donors.

This chain links TRBV6-5 with TRBJ1-6; D unresolved. Source material: blood. The sequence came from a man in his 60s in good health. The CDR3: CASSYATGYNSPLHF. The CDR3 nucleotides are TGTGCCAGCAGTTATGCGACGGGCTATAATTCACCCCTCCACTTT.